This T cell receptor beta chain is from a study of T cell responses to AZD1222 COVID-19 vaccine. Study findings and constraints: Only five or six AZD1222 recipients were seropositive at baseline.

Assay: immunoSEQ multiplex PCR; the TCRdb copy retains only in-frame clones and omits some. The profile shows 80,000 to 100,000 clones, 85% to 95% of them singletons. A word on this clone: The antigen remains unidentified.

The CDR3 sequence is 15 residues long. Germline values: CDR1 SGHTS, CDR2 YDEGEE. The J segment lost 3 bases and the V segment lost 4 bases, leaving 8 bases of the junction unmatched. Material: peripheral blood, obtained 28 days after the second AZD1222 dose. This chain uses TRBV5-8 with TRBJ2-7; TRBD1 aligns across 9 bases. The receptor's source is an adult who received the AZD1222 COVID-19 vaccine. CDR3 nucleotides: TGTGCCAGCAGCGCGATAAGGGACAGGGACTACGAGCAGTACTTC. It translates to CASSAIRDRDYEQYF.